Listed below are T cell receptor beta chains from one sample, sequenced in a study of blood T cell repertoires in COVID-19. The protocol was immunoSEQ multiplex PCR, while the TCRdb copy is restricted to in-frame clones and leaves out a portion. The repertoire holds roughly 300,000 clones, with over 75% as singletons. The sequencing sample was made of peripheral blood. These receptors originate from a woman aged 50 to 65 who had recovered from COVID-19. Both conserved end residues are part of each CDR3. D genes are given only for firm matches. The size field is filled for only some rows; it gives once, few, many or a size class.

d_gene	abundance	v_gene	j_gene	CDR3nt	CDR3aa
.	.	TRBV7-2	TRBJ1-1	TGTGCCAGCAGCGCCCGGCTCAGGTTGGACACTGAAGCTTTCTTT	CASSARLRLDTEAFF
TRBD1	.	TRBV11-2	TRBJ2-7	TGTGCCAGCAGTTGGATCCGGGACAGGGCCGCAAAGCAGTACTTC	CASSWIRDRAAKQYF
.	once	TRBV25-1	TRBJ1-4	TGTGCCAGCAGAACTACTAATGAAAAACTGTTTTTT	CASRTTNEKLFF
.	.	TRBV27	TRBJ2-1	TGTGCCAGCAGTTTAGGGGGCCCTCACAATGAGCAGTTCTTC	CASSLGGPHNEQFF
.	.	TRBV5-6	TRBJ2-2	TGTGCCAGCAGCTTGGAGGCGGACAGAGGTTTGAACACCGGGGAGCTGTTTTTT	CASSLEADRGLNTGELFF
.	.	TRBV11-3	TRBJ2-5	TGTGCCAGCAGCTTAGGATCGGCGGATCAAGAGACCCAGTACTTC	CASSLGSADQETQYF
.	.	TRBV6-6	TRBJ1-5	TGTGCCAGCATCAAACGGGAGGATTTCAATCAGCCCCAGCATTTT	CASIKREDFNQPQHF
.	.	TRBV27	TRBJ2-5	TGTGCCAGCAGCCACAACCCCAGAGAGACCCAGTACTTC	CASSHNPRETQYF
.	.	TRBV4-2	TRBJ2-1	TGTGCCAGCAGCCAAGACGAGGCGTTCGGGTCCTACAATGAGCAGTTCTTC	CASSQDEAFGSYNEQFF
.	.	TRBV18	TRBJ2-4	TGTGCCAGCTCACCATCGACAGGACTAGCCAAAAACATTCAGTACTTC	CASSPSTGLAKNIQYF
.	.	TRBV6-1	TRBJ2-1	TGTGCCAGCAGTGAAGATGTAGGGAGCTGGAATGAGCAGTTCTTC	CASSEDVGSWNEQFF
TRBD1	.	TRBV11-2	TRBJ2-3	TGTGCCAGCAGGCTGACAGGGAGCACAGATACGCAGTATTTT	CASRLTGSTDTQYF
.	.	TRBV28	TRBJ1-1	TGTGCCAGCAGTTTAGCAGTGCCGAACACTGAAGCTTTCTTT	CASSLAVPNTEAFF
.	.	TRBV5-1	TRBJ2-3	TGCGCCAGCAGCTTGGGAGGAGAAGCAGATACGCAGTATTTT	CASSLGGEADTQYF
TRBD1	.	TRBV7-3	TRBJ2-1	TGTGCCAGCAGCTCTTTGACAGGGGAACTCGTCCGGTTCTTC	CASSSLTGELVRFF
TRBD1	.	TRBV5-5	TRBJ2-7	TGTGCCAGCACCATGACAGGGACCCTTCGATACGAGCAGTACTTC	CASTMTGTLRYEQYF
TRBD2	.	TRBV19	TRBJ2-5	TGTGCCAGTAGTATCAGCGGGAGAATGGGAGAGACCCAGTACTTC	CASSISGRMGETQYF
.	.	TRBV10-1	TRBJ2-5	TGCGCCAGCTCCGGACAGTCGCAAGAGACCCAGTACTTC	CASSGQSQETQYF
TRBD1	.	TRBV5-6	TRBJ2-5	TGTGCCAGCAGCCCGGTCGGGACAGGCAAACAAGAGACCCAGTACTTC	CASSPVGTGKQETQYF
TRBD1	.	TRBV2	TRBJ1-4	TGTGCCAGCAGCTCCAGAACAGGGGGCGCGCCAAAACTGTTTTTT	CASSSRTGGAPKLFF
TRBD1	.	TRBV7-2	TRBJ1-2	TGTGCCAGCAGCTCACCGATTCAGGGGGCTGGCTATGGCTACACCTTC	CASSSPIQGAGYGYTF
.	.	TRBV7-2	TRBJ2-3	TGTGCCAGCAGCACCGAACTAGGGACAGATACGCAGTATTTT	CASSTELGTDTQYF
.	.	TRBV6-2/TRBV6-3	TRBJ1-1	TGTGCCAGCAGTCAAGGACAGAACACTGAAGCTTTCTTT	CASSQGQNTEAFF
TRBD1	.	TRBV28	TRBJ2-5	TGTGCCAGCAAAACAGGGGGCACGGCGGAGACCCAGTACTTC	CASKTGGTAETQYF